What follows are 23 T cell receptor beta chains derived from one specimen sequenced in a study of cytomegalovirus exposure and HLA in healthy donors (TCRdb year 2017). The protocol used for the library was the immunoSEQ multiplex PCR assay. For the multiplex PCR, a mixture combining 60 forward primers for TCR Vbeta segments and 13 reverse primers for TCR Jbeta segments was used. TCRdb carries this immuneACCESS record with in-frame sequences only. Its versions omit some clonotypes, under half of them owing to an unresolved V gene in the studies checked, with the rest unexplained. The sample data list some 140,000 clones, and 55% to 80% of these were observed just once. 1.3% of the sample is held by the ten biggest clonotypes. Sequenced: PBMCs. The receptors shown here come from a woman between 35 and 50 years old in good health and CMV-seronegative.

This clone was seen a handful of times. This sequence joins TRBV28 and TRBJ1-3, with D perhaps TRBD1 (5 bases). Germline V gene lookup returns CDR1 MDHEN and CDR2 SYDVKM. The length of the CDR3 is 15 residues. Trimming cost V 5 bases and J 0 bases, with 11 bases left between them. The CDR3 loop is CASSTLQVSGNTIYF. DNA for the CDR3: TGTGCCAGCAGTACGTTACAGGTCTCTGGAAACACCATATATTTT.

The chain carries TRBV4-3 and TRBJ2-7, with 9 bases matching TRBD2. This CDR3 region has 16 residues. Germline CDR1 reads LGHNA; CDR2 reads YSLEER. Trimming removed 0 bases from V and 7 bases from J; junction bases left unmatched: 10. DNA of the CDR3: TGCGCCAGCAGCCAAGACCAGCGGGGGGTCCTAGGGGAGCAGTACTTC. Protein sequence: CASSQDQRGVLGEQYF.

The chain couples TRBV5-1 to TRBJ1-3; D is ambiguous. Trimming pared 4 bases from V and 2 bases from J, leaving 10 bases between. Germline V lookup: CDR1 SGHRS, CDR2 YFSETQ. There are 14 residues in the CDR3. The CDR3 region has the DNA TGCGCCAGCAGCCAAGACTTAACTGGAAACACCATATATTTT. Protein sequence: CASSQDLTGNTIYF.

The chain employs TRBV28 and TRBJ2-6; D possibly corresponds to TRBD1 (6 bases). Trimming took 6 bases from V and 3 from J, leaving 9 bases between them. This CDR3 region has 14 residues. The germline CDR1 and CDR2 sequences are MDHEN and SYDVKM. Written as DNA, the CDR3 is TGTGCCAGCAGAACAGGGAGTGGGGCCAACGTCCTGACTTTC. Translating gives CASRTGSGANVLTF.

The rearrangement joins TRBV5-6 to TRBJ1-5; a possible D gene is TRBD1 (6 bases). CDR3 length: 15 amino acids. Looked up from germline, CDR1 is SGHDT and CDR2 is YYEEEE. V was pared by 0 bases and J by 6 bases, with 13 bases between. Written as DNA, the CDR3 is TGTGCCAGCAGCTTGGACCCAGGGGAAGGTCAGCCCCAGCATTTT. Translated: CASSLDPGEGQPQHF.

The CDR3 protein is CASSDRLGTEAFF. For the CDR3, the DNA is TGTGCCAGCAGTGACAGGCTGGGTACTGAAGCTTTCTTT. This chain links TRBV6-5 with TRBJ1-1; D is perhaps TRBD1 (6 bases). Trimming removed 5 bases at V and 5 bases at J, with 12 bases between. The CDR3 totals 13 residues. Germline lookup yields CDR1 MNHEY and CDR2 SVGAGI.

The rearrangement uses TRBV25-1 and TRBJ1-5; TRBD1 aligns across 8 bases. Germline trimming cut 5 bases from V and 7 bases from J; bases unmatched to any gene: 7. CDR1 MGHDK and CDR2 SYGVNS come from the germline V gene. This CDR3 is 14 amino acids long. The CDR3 is CASSPGTGIQPQHF. As DNA, the CDR3 is TGTGCCAGCAGTCCCGGGACAGGAATCCAGCCCCAGCATTTT.

This rearrangement joins TRBV13 to TRBJ2-5; TRBD2 matches 8 bases. CDR1 is PRHDT and CDR2 is FYEKMQ in the germline V gene (reference sequence). The CDR3 has 15 amino acids. V lost 5 bases, J lost 2 bases, and 7 bases stayed unmatched. CDR3 nucleotides: TGTGCCAGCAGCCTAACTAGCGGTTTTCAAGAGACCCAGTACTTC. Translating it yields CASSLTSGFQETQYF.

In nucleotides, the CDR3 is TGTGCCAGTAGCCCGACAGGGGAAGGGTACAATGAGCAGTTCTTC. Protein: CASSPTGEGYNEQFF. J is TRBJ2-1 and V is TRBV19, with 8 bases fitting TRBD1. Trimming took 6 bases from V and 4 from J; bases not matched to a gene: 8. CDR1 is LNHDA and CDR2 is SQIVND in the germline V gene (reference sequence). CDR3 length: 15 amino acids.

The V and J genes are TRBV7-9 and TRBJ1-4, with a weak D call TRBD1 (6 bases). V was shortened by 5 bases and J by 7 bases, with 17 bases between the two germline ends. Germline assignment: CDR1 SEHNR and CDR2 FQNEAQ (reference sequence). The CDR3 loop spans 15 amino acids. This chain's CDR3 is CASSPPKGGAEKLFF. In DNA form, the CDR3 reads TGTGCCAGCAGCCCTCCCAAGGGGGGGGCTGAAAAACTGTTTTTT.

In its sample, this clone was seen once. This rearrangement joins TRBV5-4 to TRBJ2-5, with a tentative D call TRBD2 (5 bases). The germline V gene has CDR1 SGHNT and CDR2 YYREEE (reference sequence). The CDR3 contains 13 residues. V was pared by 9 bases and J by 0 bases, with 12 bases between. The CDR3 nucleotides read TGTGCCACCCAGTCGGGGTACCAAGAGACCCAGTACTTC. Encoded protein: CATQSGYQETQYF.

This clone was detected once. This chain connects TRBV11-2 to TRBJ2-2; 9 bases line up with TRBD1. Germline V gives CDR1 SGHAT, CDR2 FQNNGV. V dropped 4 bases and J dropped 6; count of bases not matched to a gene: 6. This CDR3 contains 15 residues. The CDR3 loop is CASSSRDRVAGELFF. DNA of the CDR3: TGTGCCAGCAGCTCCCGGGACAGGGTGGCCGGGGAGCTGTTTTTT.

This clone was seen once. The V and J genes are TRBV4-1 and TRBJ2-1, with TRBD2 matching 13 bases. Germline V lookup: CDR1 MGHRA, CDR2 YSYEKL. This CDR3 contains 17 residues. The trim removed 3 bases at V and 10 bases at J, leaving 12 bases unmatched. The CDR3 DNA reads TGCGCCAGCAGCCACTTACTAGCGGGGGGGCGAGGTAGCGAGCAGTTCTTC. Protein product: CASSHLLAGGRGSEQFF.

The V call is TRBV5-4, the J call TRBJ1-2; maybe TRBD1 (5 bases). This CDR3 has 13 residues. CDR1 SGHNT and CDR2 YYREEE come from the germline V gene (reference sequence). V lost 2 bases and J 6 bases, leaving 11 bases between the germline ends. The DNA for the CDR3 is TGTGCCAGCAGCTTTCAGGGTCGGGATGGCTACACCTTC. This gives the protein CASSFQGRDGYTF.

The J gene is TRBJ2-3, the V gene TRBV5-4; 7 bases match TRBD1. The V segment lost 4 bases and the J segment 2 bases; nucleotides outside the gene matches: 7. CDR1 is SGHNT and CDR2 is YYREEE in the germline V gene (reference sequence). CDR3 size: 15 residues. CDR3 bases: TGTGCCAGCAGCCCCCGGACAGGCCACACAGATACGCAGTATTTT. Translated, it gives CASSPRTGHTDTQYF.

This clone appeared a single time. V is TRBV11-2 and J is TRBJ2-5, with 11 bases fitting TRBD2. The V gene end was trimmed by 6 bases and the J gene end by 9 bases; junction bases not matched to a gene: 12. The CDR3 has 15 residues. Germline V gene data show CDR1 as SGHAT and CDR2 as FQNNGV. In nucleotides, the CDR3 is TGTGCCAGCAGTTTGTACACTAGCGGGGGAAGCCCCCAGTACTTC. It specifies CASSLYTSGGSPQYF.

This clone was observed once. The chain recombines TRBV5-6 with TRBJ2-3; 11 bases are shared with TRBD2. Looked up from germline, CDR1 is SGHDT and CDR2 is YYEEEE. With 0 bases clipped from V and 2 bases from J, the junction kept 8 bases outside the gene matches. The CDR3 length is 18 residues. The CDR3 DNA reads TGTGCCAGCAGCTTGGCTAGCGGGGGGCTACTAAACACAGATACGCAGTATTTT. Its protein is CASSLASGGLLNTDTQYF. The full variable domain, completed using reference TRBV5-6 and TRBJ2-3, is DAGVTQSPTHLIKTRGQQVTLRCSPKSGHDTVSWYQQALGQGPQFIFQYYEEEERQRGNFPDRFSGHQFPNYSSELNVNALLLGDSALYLCASSLASGGLLNTDTQYFGPGTRLTVL.

The table lists this clone with a few counts. The genes are TRBV5-1 and TRBJ1-1; D might be TRBD1 (6 bases). The V gene lost 0 bases and the J gene lost 1 base, with 7 bases spanning the gap. The CDR3 length is 14 residues. CDR1 SGHRS and CDR2 YFSETQ come from the germline V gene. The CDR3 coding sequence is TGCGCCAGCAGCTTGGCAGGGGCGAACACTGAAGCTTTCTTT. Protein: CASSLAGANTEAFF.

V gene TRBV14 combines with J gene TRBJ2-1; 8 nucleotides line up with TRBD2. The junction had 11 bases not matched to a gene; V was cut back by 4 bases and J by 6 bases. There are 16 residues in the CDR3. The germline gives CDR1 SGHDN, CDR2 FVKESK. The CDR3 loop reads CASSPRGGGVINEQFF. The CDR3 DNA reads as TGTGCCAGCAGCCCCCGGGGGGGTGGGGTGATCAATGAGCAGTTCTTC. Full variable domain (outside the CDR3, taken from reference TRBV14 and TRBJ2-1): EAGVTQFPSHSVIEKGQTVTLRCDPISGHDNLYWYRRVMGKEIKFLLHFVKESKQDESGMPNNRFLAERTGGTYSTLKVQPAELEDSGVYFCASSPRGGGVINEQFFGPGTRLTVL.

V and J are TRBV13 and TRBJ1-1; D ambiguous. Germline V gene lookup returns CDR1 PRHDT and CDR2 FYEKMQ (reference sequence). With 4 bases removed from V and 0 bases from J, the gap between germline ends came to 9 bases. The CDR3 sequence is 14 residues long. The CDR3 protein is CASSSLLLNTEAFF. The CDR3 DNA reads TGTGCCAGCAGCTCCCTCCTTTTGAACACTGAAGCTTTCTTT. The variable domain in full, completed from reference TRBV13 and TRBJ1-1, reads AAGVIQSPRHLIKEKRETATLKCYPIPRHDTVYWYQQGPGQDPQFLISFYEKMQSDKGSIPDRFSAQQFSDYHSELNMSSLELGDSALYFCASSSLLLNTEAFFGQGTRLTVV.

This chain uses TRBV7-9 with TRBJ1-4; D gene uncertain. Germline-derived CDR1 and CDR2 are SEHNR and FQNEAQ (reference sequence). This CDR3 has 14 amino acids. Trimming pared 0 bases from V and 5 bases from J, leaving 7 bases between. As DNA, the CDR3 is TGTGCCAGCAGCTTAGCGACACAGAATGAAAAACTGTTTTTT. It is translated as CASSLATQNEKLFF.

For the CDR3, the DNA is TGTGCCAGCAGCTCCCCTAGCGTCCCCACAGATACGCAGTATTTT. Amino acids: CASSSPSVPTDTQYF. The chain uses TRBV5-4 and TRBJ2-3; possibly TRBD2 for D (6 bases). The CDR3 contains 15 residues. The V end lost 3 bases, the J end lost 2 bases, and 13 bases lay between the germline ends. Per germline, CDR1 SGHNT and CDR2 YYREEE (reference sequence). Full variable domain (outside the CDR3, taken from reference TRBV5-4 and TRBJ2-3): ETGVTQSPTHLIKTRGQQVTLRCSSQSGHNTVSWYQQALGQGPQFIFQYYREEENGRGNFPPRFSGLQFPNYSSELNVNALELDDSALYLCASSSPSVPTDTQYFGPGTRLTVL.

The chain couples TRBV7-2 to TRBJ1-5; D is undetermined. The CDR3 contains 13 residues. V lost 5 bases and J 7 bases, leaving 12 bases between the germline ends. Germline-derived CDR1 and CDR2 are SGHTA and FQGNSA. In DNA, the CDR3 is TGTGCCAGCAGCCCCACGGTACAGCAGCCCCAGCATTTT. The encoded protein is CASSPTVQQPQHF.